Following are 27 T cell receptor beta chains from one sample sequenced in a study of regulatory T cells in long-lasting Graves disease. Arm-PCR of CDR3 regions and iRepertoire HTBI primers were the basis on which TCR beta libraries were built. TCRdb fed the multiplex PCR reads into MiXCR, producing one record per CDR3 protein. The sample shows around 450,000 distinct CDR3 sequences, roughly a fifth of them seen only once. The sample's time point: persistent/refractory GD, antithyroid drugs over 5 years with positive TRAb. Extracted RNA from PBMCs served as the source of the TCR library. The material was peripheral blood mononuclear cells (PBMCs), obtained when the disease was refractory, from a patient treated with antithyroid drugs. The receptors were gathered from a female donor with Graves disease.

The chain has TRBV19 and TRBJ2-7, with 7 bases that match TRBD2. The CDR3 has 13 residues. Germline CDR1 LNHDA, CDR2 SQIVND (reference sequence). J gave up 5 bases and V 5 bases, and 6 bases lay outside the gene matches. This CDR3 reads CASSLAVLHEQYF. In DNA form, the CDR3 reads TGTGCCAGTAGTCTAGCGGTCCTCCACGAGCAGTACTTC.

This clonotype appeared many times. V is TRBV28 and J is TRBJ1-4; 8 bases align to TRBD1. The CDR3 totals 14 residues. Germline V CDR1 and CDR2: MDHEN, SYDVKM. Trimming at V came to 5 bases and at J to 8 bases, leaving 7 bases not matched to a gene. The CDR3 region is CASSPMTGEEKLFF. CDR3 nucleotide sequence: TGTGCCAGCAGTCCGATGACAGGGGAGGAAAAACTGTTTTTT.

This clonotype was seen at least ten times. The chain carries TRBV6-5 and TRBJ2-7; 7 positions agree with TRBD2. The CDR3 length is 15 residues. Germline CDR1 is MNHEY and CDR2 is SVGAGI. After removal of 2 bases from V and 2 bases from J, the junction contained 6 bases not matched to a gene. The CDR3 reads CASSYGLAATYEQYF. The CDR3 DNA reads as TGTGCCAGCAGTTACGGGCTAGCGGCAACCTACGAGCAGTACTTC.

This clonotype appeared many times. The J gene is TRBJ2-2, the V gene TRBV7-9; D gene uncertain. The ends were cut back, 0 bases at V and 1 base at J, with 12 bases in the middle. Germline V lookup: CDR1 SEHNR, CDR2 FQNEAQ (reference sequence). The CDR3 is 17 amino acids. CDR3 in amino acids: CASSLAFEQLNTGELFF. Here the CDR3 DNA reads TGTGCCAGCAGCTTAGCGTTTGAGCAGCTGAACACCGGGGAGCTGTTTTTT. The variable domain in full, completed from reference TRBV7-9 and TRBJ2-2, reads DTGVSQNPRHKITKRGQNVTFRCDPISEHNRLYWYRQTLGQGPEFLTYFQNEAQLEKSRLLSDRFSAERPKGSFSTLEIQRTEQGDSAMYLCASSLAFEQLNTGELFFGEGSRLTVL.

Many counts were recorded for this clonotype. The chain uses TRBV10-3 and TRBJ1-2, with 8 nucleotides matching TRBD1. The CDR3 extends over 14 amino acids. V dropped 7 bases and J dropped 4; count of bases not matched to a gene: 8. The germline V gene encodes CDR1 ENHRY and CDR2 SYGVKD. The CDR3 region is CAITPGQGPYGYTF. CDR3 nucleotides: TGTGCCATCACACCCGGACAGGGACCCTATGGCTACACCTTC.

This clonotype showed up many times. The V call is TRBV7-9, the J call TRBJ1-5; D call uncertain. Trimming stripped 8 bases from V and 2 bases from J, with 19 bases between. Germline values: CDR1 SEHNR, CDR2 FQNEAQ (reference sequence). The CDR3 covers 16 residues. The DNA of the CDR3 is TGTGCCAGCCAGCAATTAACTACCCACGGCAATCAGCCCCAGCATTTT. This sequence encodes CASQQLTTHGNQPQHF.

CDR3 DNA: TGTGCCAGCAGCTTCGGGGTCATGAACACTGAAGCTTTCTTT. Amino acids: CASSFGVMNTEAFF. This sequence joins TRBV11-2 and TRBJ1-1; D gene ambiguous. Germline V CDR1 and CDR2: SGHAT, FQNNGV. The CDR3 consists of 14 residues. V was trimmed by 3 bases and J by 0 bases, leaving 8 bases between them.

In its sample, this clonotype was seen many times. At one of its ends the junction is not consistent with the germline gene, which may arise from a read error. This sequence joins TRBV7-2 and TRBJ1-1, with TRBD1 matching over 7 bases. The CDR3 runs 18 residues. In germline, CDR1 is SGHTA, CDR2 FQGNSA. The CDR3 DNA is TGTGCCAGCAGCTTAAACGAAGATCCTTTGGGACAGAACCCTGAAGCTTTCTTT. This sequence encodes CASSLNEDPLGQNPEAFF.

The chain uses TRBV5-1 and TRBJ1-6, with 10 bases fitting TRBD1. This CDR3 is 15 amino acids long. Germline V gene sequence: CDR1 SGHRS, CDR2 YFSETQ. V lost 4 bases and J lost 9; bases outside the gene matches: 7. CDR3 protein: CASSPEGDRGSPLHF. CDR3 in DNA: TGCGCCAGCAGCCCAGAGGGGGACAGGGGTTCACCCCTCCACTTT.

This clonotype came up a few times. The chain is built from TRBV25-1 and TRBJ2-2; no reliable D call. Germline values: CDR1 MGHDK, CDR2 SYGVNS. Trimming pared 2 bases from V and 0 bases from J, leaving 10 bases between. This CDR3 spans 16 amino acids. The CDR3 region is CASSEGVESNTGELFF. Here the CDR3 DNA reads TGTGCCAGCAGTGAAGGGGTGGAATCGAACACCGGGGAGCTGTTTTTT.

This clonotype was seen a handful of times. This chain links TRBV28 with TRBJ2-7, with TRBD1 matching 9 bases. Germline lookup yields CDR1 MDHEN and CDR2 SYDVKM. The J segment lost 3 bases and the V segment lost 6 bases, leaving 6 bases of the junction unmatched. This CDR3 has 14 amino acids. The CDR3: CASRPQGAIYEQYF. The CDR3 DNA is TGTGCCAGCAGACCACAGGGGGCTATCTACGAGCAGTACTTC.

This clonotype was counted at least ten times. The rearrangement links TRBV28 to TRBJ2-2; D not resolved. Germline V gives CDR1 MDHEN, CDR2 SYDVKM. The CDR3 is 11 amino acids. Between the trimmed V and J ends, which lost 3 bases and 6 bases, there was a span of 2 bases. CDR3 in amino acids: CASSFPGELFF. In nucleotides, the CDR3 is TGTGCCAGCAGTTTCCCCGGGGAGCTGTTTTTT.

In its sample, this clonotype was seen a few times. This chain connects TRBV11-2 to TRBJ2-5; tentatively, D is TRBD1 (5 bases). Germline loops: CDR1 SGHAT, CDR2 FQNNGV. The CDR3 covers 14 residues. The ends were cut back, 3 bases at V and 5 bases at J, with 13 bases in the middle. CDR3 nucleotide sequence: TGTGCCAGCAGCTTCGGCAGGGCGGCCGAGACCCAGTACTTC. Translated, it gives CASSFGRAAETQYF.

This clonotype was counted ten times or more. The junction departs from germline at one end; a sequencing error may be responsible. The J gene is TRBJ1-6, the V gene TRBV2; no clear D. CDR1 is SNHLY, CDR2 FYNNEI, per germline. This CDR3 has 15 amino acids. CDR3 loop: CASRQAPNYNSPLYF. DNA for the CDR3: TGTGCCAGCCGACAAGCCCCTAACTATAATTCACCCCTCTACTTT.

This clonotype was recorded at least ten times. The J gene is TRBJ2-7, the V gene TRBV28; D remains ambiguous. This CDR3 is 14 amino acids long. Per germline, CDR1 MDHEN and CDR2 SYDVKM. V was pared by 6 bases and J by 0 bases, with 12 bases between. Here the CDR3 reads CASSTTGSSYEQYF. CDR3 coding DNA: TGTGCCAGCAGCACGACGGGTAGCTCCTACGAGCAGTACTTC.

This clonotype occurred a few times. This chain joins TRBV7-9 and TRBJ1-2, with 7 bases lining up with TRBD1. The V and J ends lost 4 bases and 4 bases, in that order; junction bases with no gene match: 9. This CDR3 is built from 15 residues. Germline assignment: CDR1 SEHNR and CDR2 FQNEAQ (reference sequence). The CDR3 region has the DNA TGTGCCAGCAGCTCGACAGGGACGAGGGGCTATGGCTACACCTTC. Translation gives CASSSTGTRGYGYTF.

V gene TRBV7-2 combines with J gene TRBJ2-7; D may match TRBD1 or TRBD2 (5 bases each). The V gene's germline CDR1 is SGHTA and CDR2 FQGNSA. V lost 1 base and J lost 0, with 16 bases in between. This CDR3 has 17 residues. The CDR3 region is CASSLVGSAGSSYEQYF. The CDR3 bases are TGTGCCAGCAGCTTAGTGGGTTCGGCAGGGAGCTCCTACGAGCAGTACTTC.

This clonotype showed up many times. V usage is TRBV5-1 and J usage is TRBJ1-2; unclear D gene. V was cut by 4 bases and J by 5 bases, with 12 bases left in between. Germline CDR1 is SGHRS and CDR2 is YFSETQ. The CDR3 is 13 amino acids. CDR3 residues: CASSQDTGYGYTF. The CDR3 region has the DNA TGCGCCAGCAGCCAAGACACGGGGTATGGCTACACCTTC.

A few counts support this clonotype. Written as DNA, the CDR3 is TGTGCCAGCAGCGCCTTCTGGACAGGGAGCACCGGGGAGCTGTTTTTT. Encoded protein: CASSAFWTGSTGELFF. The chain couples TRBV9 to TRBJ2-2; 8 nucleotides line up with TRBD1. There are 16 residues in the CDR3. Trimming cost V 3 bases and J 4 bases; bases outside gene matches: 8. Germline V gene data show CDR1 as SGDLS and CDR2 as YYNGEE.

This clonotype was detected only once. A much larger clone differs from this one at a single base, so this may be a read error. This chain joins TRBV28 and TRBJ1-1; the match to TRBD1 covers 8 bases. The germline CDR1 and CDR2 sequences are MDHEN and SYDVKM. V shed 5 bases, J shed 1 base, and the junction held 15 bases outside the gene matches. The CDR3 is made up of 18 amino acids. The CDR3 DNA is TGTGCCAGCAGTCCAAGGACAGGGAGCGTCGTTTGGAACACTGAAGCTTTCTTT. It translates to CASSPRTGSVVWNTEAFF.

Of note for this clonotype: Sequence at one end of the junction differs from germline and may be a read error. V gene TRBV2 combines with J gene TRBJ2-7, with D unclear. There are 13 residues in the CDR3. Germline V gene data show CDR1 as SNHLY and CDR2 as FYNNEI. This CDR3 is CASSATPSYGQYF. The DNA for the CDR3 is TGTGCCAGCAGTGCTACTCCCTCCTACGGGCAGTACTTC.

V and J are TRBV28 and TRBJ2-3; perhaps TRBD2 as D (5 bases). Germline loops: CDR1 MDHEN, CDR2 SYDVKM. The CDR3 is made up of 14 amino acids. Between the trimmed V and J ends, which lost 7 bases and 1 base, there was a span of 12 bases. This CDR3 is CASTEVGGTDTQYF. DNA for the CDR3: TGTGCCAGCACAGAGGTCGGGGGCACAGATACGCAGTATTTT.

The rearrangement joins TRBV20-1 to TRBJ1-1, with TRBD1 matching 7 bases. This CDR3 spans 15 amino acids. Per germline, CDR1 DFQATT and CDR2 SNEGSKA (reference sequence). The junction had 6 bases not matched to a gene; V was cut back by 0 bases and J by 2 bases. Written as DNA, the CDR3 is TGCAGTGCTAGAGAGGATGGGACAGCAAACACTGAAGCTTTCTTT. It yields the protein CSAREDGTANTEAFF.

This clonotype was recorded a few times. V is TRBV30 and J is TRBJ1-4; possible D gene TRBD1, 5 bases. The CDR3 loop spans 14 amino acids. The germline V and J ends were trimmed by 1 base and 6 bases, with 12 bases remaining between them. Germline lookup yields CDR1 GTSNPN and CDR2 SVGIG (reference sequence). Here the CDR3 reads CAWSAPGVDEKLFF. Written as DNA, the CDR3 is TGTGCCTGGAGTGCCCCGGGGGTTGATGAAAAACTGTTTTTT.

V and J are TRBV14 and TRBJ2-2, with D perhaps matching TRBD1 (6 bases). Looked up from germline, CDR1 is SGHDN and CDR2 is FVKESK. There are 14 residues in the CDR3. The ends were cut back, 3 bases at V and 6 bases at J, with 11 bases in the middle. CDR3 nucleotide sequence: TGTGCCAGCAGCCAGGTGCCAGGGGCCGGGGAGCTGTTTTTT. Translated, it gives CASSQVPGAGELFF.

The J gene is TRBJ1-6, the V gene TRBV27, with D perhaps TRBD1 (5 bases). From germline, CDR1 is MNHEY and CDR2 SMNVEV (reference sequence). The CDR3 loop spans 16 amino acids. Trimming cost V 2 bases and J 10 bases, with 18 bases left between them. CDR3 in DNA: TGTGCCAGCAGTTTAAAGGGTCAGGTGAGGGGATCACCCCTCCACTTT. It specifies CASSLKGQVRGSPLHF.

This clonotype was picked up many times. The chain recombines TRBV28 with TRBJ1-2, with D perhaps matching TRBD1 (5 bases). Trimming left V 1 base short and J 5 bases short, with 17 bases between. Per germline, CDR1 MDHEN and CDR2 SYDVKM. The CDR3 contains 16 residues. CDR3 region: CASSLYVEGPLYGYTF. In nucleotides, the CDR3 is TGTGCCAGCAGTTTATACGTCGAGGGGCCCCTTTATGGCTACACCTTC.